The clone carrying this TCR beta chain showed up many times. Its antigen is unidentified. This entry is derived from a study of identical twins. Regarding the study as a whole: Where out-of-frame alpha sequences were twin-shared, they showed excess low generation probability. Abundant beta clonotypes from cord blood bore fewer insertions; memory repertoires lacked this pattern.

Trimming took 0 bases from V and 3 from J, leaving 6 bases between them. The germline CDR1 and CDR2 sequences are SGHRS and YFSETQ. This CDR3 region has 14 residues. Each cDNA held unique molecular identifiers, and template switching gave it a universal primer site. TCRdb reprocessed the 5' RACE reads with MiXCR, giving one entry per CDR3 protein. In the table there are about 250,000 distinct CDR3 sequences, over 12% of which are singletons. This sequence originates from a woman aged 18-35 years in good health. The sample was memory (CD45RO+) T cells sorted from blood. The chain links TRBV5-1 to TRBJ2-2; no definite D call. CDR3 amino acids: CASSLGHDTGELFF. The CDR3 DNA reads TGCGCCAGCAGCTTGGGACATGACACCGGGGAGCTGTTTTTT.